This is a list of T cell receptor beta chains from one sample in a study of metastatic and nonmetastatic thyroid tumors. With MiXCR, TCRdb called clones anew from the PCR reads. This sample has tens of thousands of clones, with about a sixth found just once. The sequenced sample consisted of blood. The source of these receptors is a male donor with papillary thyroid cancer or a benign thyroid nodule (not recorded which). Some clones in this sample may be carry-over from other donors' samples. CDR3s include the opening cysteine and the closing phenylalanine or tryptophan.

len: 16
v_gene: TRBV4-1
j_gene: TRBJ2-7
CDR3aa: CASSQGAGGLVYEQYF

len: 14
v_gene: TRBV7-9
j_gene: TRBJ1-4
CDR3aa: CASSVVRTNEKLFF

len: 12
v_gene: TRBV11-1
j_gene: TRBJ1-2
CDR3aa: CASSNARDGYTF

len: 15
v_gene: TRBV19
j_gene: TRBJ2-2
CDR3aa: CASEGLAGATGELFF

len: 16
v_gene: TRBV11-2
j_gene: TRBJ1-1
CDR3aa: CASRFKGFGMNTEAFF

len: 12
v_gene: TRBV20-1
j_gene: TRBJ2-5
CDR3aa: CSATAVRETQYF

len: 18
v_gene: TRBV19
j_gene: TRBJ1-2
CDR3aa: CASSPQLTGRPLGYGYTF

len: 15
v_gene: TRBV11-2
j_gene: TRBJ2-5
CDR3aa: CASSLDNTYQETQYF

len: 14
v_gene: TRBV5-1
j_gene: TRBJ2-1
CDR3aa: CASSPYSSYNEQFF

len: 14
v_gene: TRBV9
j_gene: TRBJ2-7
CDR3aa: CASSVDAGGYEQYF

len: 20
v_gene: TRBV18
j_gene: TRBJ2-3
CDR3aa: CASSLRPILLAGGPSDTQYF

len: 12
v_gene: TRBV7-9
j_gene: TRBJ2-1
CDR3aa: CASSRGGRAEFF

len: 15
v_gene: TRBV7-2
j_gene: TRBJ2-7
CDR3aa: CASSSAGAHLYEQYF

len: 14
v_gene: TRBV2
j_gene: TRBJ2-7
CDR3aa: CASSEKSALYEQYF

len: 18
v_gene: TRBV6-1
j_gene: TRBJ1-2
CDR3aa: CASSELLLRRTVVRGYTF

len: 14
v_gene: TRBV27
j_gene: TRBJ2-1
CDR3aa: CASSPGQAYNEQFF

len: 14
v_gene: TRBV11-3
j_gene: TRBJ2-7
CDR3aa: CASSLAGLSYEQYF

len: 14
v_gene: TRBV4-3
j_gene: TRBJ1-1
CDR3aa: CASSRDAGLTEAFF

len: 15
v_gene: TRBV5-8
j_gene: TRBJ1-2
CDR3aa: CASSLEDKGRGGYTF

len: 15
v_gene: TRBV9
j_gene: TRBJ2-3
CDR3aa: CASSLTERTTDTQYF

len: 15
v_gene: TRBV10-2
j_gene: TRBJ2-7
CDR3aa: CASNRLAPNYYEQYF

len: 15
v_gene: TRBV12-3/TRBV12-4
j_gene: TRBJ1-3
CDR3aa: CASSLQGATGNTIYF

len: 15
v_gene: TRBV30
j_gene: TRBJ2-2
CDR3aa: CAWRDRGQDTGELFF

len: 14
v_gene: TRBV6-1
j_gene: TRBJ1-4
CDR3aa: CASGGDRANEKLFF

len: 13
v_gene: TRBV12-3/TRBV12-4
j_gene: TRBJ2-3
CDR3aa: CASSLGTEDTQYF

len: 12
v_gene: TRBV28
j_gene: TRBJ2-7
CDR3aa: CASSPLPYEQYF

len: 16
v_gene: TRBV3-1
j_gene: TRBJ1-1
CDR3aa: CASSPGQGAGGTEAFF

len: 17
v_gene: TRBV4-1
j_gene: TRBJ2-1
CDR3aa: CASSQVSPSAPGDEQFF

len: 14
v_gene: TRBV7-3
j_gene: TRBJ1-1
CDR3aa: CASSLNAEGFEAFF

len: 13
v_gene: TRBV10-1
j_gene: TRBJ1-1
CDR3aa: CASSADRSGLAFF

len: 15
v_gene: TRBV27
j_gene: TRBJ1-1
CDR3aa: CASSFRGAPTTEAFF

len: 16
v_gene: TRBV6-5
j_gene: TRBJ2-4
CDR3aa: CASSYMGQLAKNIQYF

len: 15
v_gene: TRBV19
j_gene: TRBJ1-3
CDR3aa: CASSTRGSGGNTIYF

len: 15
v_gene: TRBV2
j_gene: TRBJ2-7
CDR3aa: CASSPTRQASYEQYF

len: 15
v_gene: TRBV12-5
j_gene: TRBJ2-1
CDR3aa: CASGLWLAGRNEQFF

len: 18
v_gene: TRBV7-6
j_gene: TRBJ2-5
CDR3aa: CASSHSTGLAGGMETQYF

len: 15
v_gene: TRBV6-1
j_gene: TRBJ2-2
CDR3aa: CASSIGTPGTAELFF

len: 17
v_gene: TRBV5-4
j_gene: TRBJ2-3
CDR3aa: CASSLVVLDPSTDTQYF

len: 15
v_gene: TRBV6-1
j_gene: TRBJ2-5
CDR3aa: CARGGEGRDQETQYF

len: 13
v_gene: TRBV2
j_gene: TRBJ1-2
CDR3aa: CASSDGDIQGYTF

len: 15
v_gene: TRBV11-2
j_gene: TRBJ2-3
CDR3aa: CASSPERVGADTQYF

len: 14
v_gene: TRBV10-1
j_gene: TRBJ2-1
CDR3aa: CASSSGTTYNEQFF

len: 15
v_gene: TRBV6-1
j_gene: TRBJ1-2
CDR3aa: CASSEAGLGGGGYTF

len: 14
v_gene: TRBV7-9
j_gene: TRBJ2-7
CDR3aa: CASSFPARVGEQYF

len: 13
v_gene: TRBV6-2/TRBV6-3
j_gene: TRBJ2-1
CDR3aa: CASSYGIYNEQFF

len: 17
v_gene: TRBV20-1
j_gene: TRBJ2-3
CDR3aa: CSSPTGQGVSSTDTQYF

len: 13
v_gene: TRBV12-3/TRBV12-4
j_gene: TRBJ2-7
CDR3aa: CASSDYRGGEQYF

len: 16
v_gene: TRBV6-1
j_gene: TRBJ2-2
CDR3aa: CASSALIAGGPGELFF